Detailed here is one T cell receptor beta chain. Its antigen is currently unknown. The entry originates in a study of T cell responses to AZD1222 COVID-19 vaccine. Study results and limitations: White British people made up most donors, females outnumbered males, and clonal diversity was possibly underestimated. Repertoires were obtained only post-peak T cell response.

Per germline, CDR1 SGHTA and CDR2 FQGNSA. This CDR3 is 15 amino acids long. V shed 2 bases, J shed 5 bases, and the junction held 2 bases outside the gene matches. The repertoire was sequenced with immunoSEQ multiplex PCR; TCRdb's copy has only in-frame clones and lacks some. The sample includes 99,000 or so clones, 88% of them seen just once. The sequence was obtained from an adult in good health. The material sequenced was peripheral blood, taken on day 0 of AZD1222 vaccination. The chain uses TRBV7-2 and TRBJ2-7, with 14 bases fitting TRBD2. CDR3 sequence (DNA): TGTGCCAGCAGCTTACGGACTAGCGGGAGGAACGAGCAGTACTTC. This encodes CASSLRTSGRNEQYF.